Listed here are 20 T cell receptor beta chains from one sample, sequenced in a study of blood T cell repertoires in COVID-19 (dated by TCRdb to about 2020). Libraries were built with the immunoSEQ multiplex PCR assay. What TCRdb holds here is the immuneACCESS table cut down to in-frame rearrangements. Part of the clones is not present; checked against another copy, under half of the missing clones reflect an unresolved V gene, and the others are unexplained. The sample contains a few hundred thousand clones, around nine tenths of them found a single time. The ten largest make up around 17% of the sample. Material: peripheral blood. These receptors came from a man in his fifties with COVID-19, enrolled during active disease.

This clone appeared a few times. The gene calls are TRBV7-3 and TRBJ1-1; 7 nucleotides align to TRBD1. V lost 5 bases, J lost 3 bases, and 9 bases stayed unmatched. The CDR3 spans 15 residues. Germline V lookup: CDR1 SGHTA, CDR2 FQGTGA. The CDR3 here is CASSRQTGWDTEAFF. CDR3 DNA: TGTGCCAGCAGCCGACAGACAGGGTGGGACACTGAAGCTTTCTTT.

The V call is TRBV7-6, the J call TRBJ2-7; 8 positions agree with TRBD2. CDR1 is SGHVS, CDR2 FNYEAQ, per germline. The trim removed 6 bases at V and 6 bases at J, leaving 10 bases unmatched. This CDR3 has 14 amino acids. The CDR3 loop reads CASSPRGGRSEQYF. The CDR3 nucleotides read TGTGCCAGCAGTCCTCGAGGCGGGAGGTCCGAGCAGTACTTC. Full variable domain (rest looked up from reference TRBV7-6 and TRBJ2-7): GAGVSQSPRYKVTKRGQDVALRCDPISGHVSLYWYRQALGQGPEFLTYFNYEAQQDKSGLPNDRFSAERPEGSISTLTIQRTEQRDSAMYRCASSPRGGRSEQYFGPGTRLTVT.

This chain uses TRBV27 with TRBJ2-7; 8 bases align to TRBD2. V trimming: 5 bases; J trimming: 6 bases; junction bases outside the gene matches: 18. Looked up from germline, CDR1 is MNHEY and CDR2 is SMNVEV (reference sequence). This CDR3 has 17 residues. The CDR3, as DNA: TGTGCCAGCAGTCCAACCCCCGGCGGGGGGAGAAGTTTCGAGCAGTACTTC. Translated: CASSPTPGGGRSFEQYF.

The V call is TRBV19, the J call TRBJ1-6; TRBD1 agrees at 7 bases. This CDR3 is built from 14 residues. Germline V gives CDR1 LNHDA, CDR2 SQIVND (reference sequence). V shed 3 bases, J shed 7 bases, and the junction held 3 bases outside the gene matches. The CDR3 here is CASSMGQSNSPLHF. CDR3 in DNA: TGTGCCAGTAGTATGGGACAGTCGAATTCACCCCTCCACTTT.

The chain is built from TRBV5-1 and TRBJ2-4, with 10 bases identical to TRBD1. This CDR3 spans 17 amino acids. From germline, CDR1 is SGHRS and CDR2 YFSETQ. V was pared by 0 bases and J by 5 bases, with 8 bases of the junction left unmatched. CDR3 nucleotide sequence: TGCGCCAGCAGCTTGGGACAGGGGGCGCATTATGAAAACATTCAGTACTTC. Translated, it gives CASSLGQGAHYENIQYF.

The chain recombines TRBV4-2 with TRBJ2-1, with 9 positions matching TRBD2. Trimming cost V 4 bases and J 7 bases; bases outside gene matches: 8. The CDR3 is 15 residues long. Germline CDR1 is LGHNA and CDR2 is YNFKEQ. The CDR3 reads CASSRDRLAANEQFF. The CDR3 DNA sequence: TGTGCCAGCAGCCGGGACCGACTAGCGGCAAATGAGCAGTTCTTC.

The chain uses TRBV3-1 (or the pseudogene TRBV3-2) and TRBJ1-5; D might be TRBD1 (5 bases). CDR1 is LGHDT and CDR2 is YNNKEL in the germline V gene (reference sequence). Between the trimmed V and J ends, which lost 0 bases and 6 bases, there was a span of 12 bases. The CDR3 extends over 15 amino acids. The CDR3 DNA is TGTGCCAGCAGCCAAGATCCAGGGAAGGGTCAGCCCCAGCATTTT. Its protein product is CASSQDPGKGQPQHF.

Note on this clone: This sample includes further DNA sequences coding for the same CDR3. The rearrangement links TRBV4-2 to TRBJ2-1; 13 nucleotides match TRBD2. In germline, CDR1 is LGHNA, CDR2 YNFKEQ. Losses at the gene ends were 1 base for V and 1 base for J; bases not matched to a gene: 1. The CDR3 runs 17 residues. CDR3 sequence reads: CASSQGGLAGSYNEQFF. CDR3 DNA sequence: TGTGCCAGCAGCCAAGGGGGACTAGCGGGATCCTACAATGAGCAGTTCTTC.

The chain employs TRBV7-9 and TRBJ1-1; D may be TRBD1 (5 bases). Germline-derived CDR1 and CDR2 are SEHNR and FQNEAQ (reference sequence). The ends were cut back, 4 bases at V and 5 bases at J, with 20 bases in the middle. This CDR3 spans 16 amino acids. CDR3 protein: CASSSPPRDWGTEAFF. The CDR3 coding sequence is TGTGCCAGCAGCTCACCCCCCCGGGACTGGGGGACTGAAGCTTTCTTT.

This clone has only one observation. One end of the junction fails to match germline, which may point to a read error. The chain combines TRBV29-1 with TRBJ1-1, with TRBD1 matching 10 bases. The CDR3 sequence is 14 residues long. Germline lookup yields CDR1 SQVTM and CDR2 ANQGSEA. This CDR3 is CSAKPGQGNPEAFF. In nucleotides, the CDR3 is TGCAGCGCCAAACCGGGACAGGGGAACCCTGAAGCTTTCTTT.

This chain links TRBV2 with TRBJ1-5; 9 positions agree with TRBD1. The CDR3 length is 15 residues. The ends lost 6 bases at V and 4 bases at J; junction bases unmatched: 7. Germline CDR1 and CDR2: SNHLY and FYNNEI. The DNA for the CDR3 is TGTGCCAGCAGCAAGCTACAGGGGGCGAATCAGCCCCAGCATTTT. It encodes CASSKLQGANQPQHF.

The rearrangement uses TRBV7-8 and TRBJ1-1; a weak D match, TRBD1 (5 bases). The CDR3 has 14 residues. Trimming removed 5 bases from V and 5 bases from J, with 15 bases in between. Germline CDR1 SGHVS, CDR2 FQNEAQ. DNA of the CDR3: TGTGCCAGCAGCCCCCAGTGGGGGGGAACTGAAGCTTTCTTT. Protein product: CASSPQWGGTEAFF.

This chain links TRBV10-3 with TRBJ1-1; D gene uncertain. Looked up from germline, CDR1 is ENHRY and CDR2 is SYGVKD. Deletions cut 10 bases from V and 1 base from J, with 13 bases between. The CDR3 spans 13 residues. CDR3 amino acids: CATLSESNTEAFF. DNA for the CDR3: TGTGCCACCTTGTCAGAATCGAACACTGAAGCTTTCTTT.

The rearrangement links TRBV6-5 to TRBJ1-2, with D perhaps matching TRBD1 (5 bases). V lost 2 bases, J lost 2 bases, and 12 bases lay in between. Germline CDR1 MNHEY, CDR2 SVGAGI. The CDR3 has 15 amino acids. CDR3 in DNA: TGTGCCAGCAGTTACAGCGGGGGGATCAACTATGGCTACACCTTC. This codes for CASSYSGGINYGYTF.

The chain combines TRBV7-9 with TRBJ2-1; maybe TRBD2 (6 bases). Per germline, CDR1 SEHNR and CDR2 FQNEAQ (reference sequence). This CDR3 contains 14 residues. The V end was cut by 7 bases, the J end by 5 bases, with 15 bases between. The CDR3 sequence is CASTLSGVNNEQFF. DNA of the CDR3: TGTGCCAGCACCCTTAGCGGAGTTAACAATGAGCAGTTCTTC.

This sequence joins TRBV4-2 and TRBJ1-5, with no clear D. Germline CDR1 reads LGHNA; CDR2 reads YNFKEQ. The CDR3 contains 13 residues. V shed 0 bases and J shed 6 bases, with 6 bases lying between them. CDR3 protein: CASSQDGSQPQHF. The CDR3, as DNA: TGTGCCAGCAGCCAAGATGGCAGTCAGCCCCAGCATTTT.

This clone was seen once. The gene calls are TRBV9 and TRBJ2-7; the D gene is possibly TRBD1 (6 bases). Per germline, CDR1 SGDLS and CDR2 YYNGEE. V lost 2 bases, J lost 3 bases, and 15 bases lay in between. The CDR3 consists of 15 residues. CDR3 protein: CASSVDPDRFYEQYF. For the CDR3, the DNA is TGTGCCAGCAGCGTCGACCCGGACAGATTCTACGAGCAGTACTTC.

This chain connects TRBV19 to TRBJ1-5; D perhaps matches TRBD1 (5 bases). This CDR3 has 16 amino acids. CDR1 and CDR2 from the germline V gene are LNHDA and SQIVND (reference sequence). V was trimmed by 1 base and J by 4 bases, leaving 14 bases between them. The CDR3 bases are TGTGCCAGTAGTATAGCCCCGACAGATAAAAATCAGCCCCAGCATTTT. It codes for CASSIAPTDKNQPQHF.

The gene calls are TRBV6-6 and TRBJ1-2; D gene unclear. V dropped 3 bases and J dropped 0 bases, with 5 bases sitting between them. Germline CDR1 and CDR2: MNHNY and SVGAGI (reference sequence). The CDR3 has 13 amino acids. The CDR3 DNA is TGTGCCAGCAGTTATGTATCTAACTATGGCTACACCTTC. Amino acid sequence: CASSYVSNYGYTF.

The sample holds one count of this clone. The chain carries TRBV18 and TRBJ2-2; 12 nucleotides line up with TRBD2. The CDR3 sequence is 17 residues long. Germline V CDR1 and CDR2: KGHSH, LQKENI. The ends lost 1 base at V and 1 base at J; junction bases unmatched: 1. CDR3 coding DNA: TGTGCCAGCTCACCACGACTAGCGGGGGTGAACACCGGGGAGCTGTTTTTT. It yields the protein CASSPRLAGVNTGELFF.